The T cell receptor (beta chain) under discussion was sequenced for a study of T cell clones after liver transplantation. This CDR3 has 14 residues. Trimming stripped 4 bases from V and 2 bases from J, with 14 bases between. CDR1 SQVTM and CDR2 ANQGSEA come from the germline V gene. The method was immunoSEQ multiplex PCR; TCRdb's version includes in-frame clones alone and lacks a portion of them. This sample has about 75,000 clones; around 84% occur once, and the top ten carry 2.1%. The chain has TRBV29-1 and TRBJ1-1; no firm D call. This clonotype was sampled from a human patient who received a liver transplant. Some T cells may have come from the graft donor. The input for sequencing was CD4+ T cells from blood, taken about 50 months after liver transplant. The CDR3 reads CSVVEGSLNTEAFF. The CDR3 DNA follows: TGCAGCGTTGTAGAGGGAAGTTTAAACACTGAAGCTTTCTTT. The variable domain in full, with the rest retrieved from reference TRBV29-1 and TRBJ1-1, is SAVISQKPSRDICQRGTSLTIQCQVDSQVTMMFWYRQQPGQSLTLIATANQGSEATYESGFVIDKFPISRPNLTFSTLTVSNMSPEDSSIYLCSVVEGSLNTEAFFGQGTRLTVV.